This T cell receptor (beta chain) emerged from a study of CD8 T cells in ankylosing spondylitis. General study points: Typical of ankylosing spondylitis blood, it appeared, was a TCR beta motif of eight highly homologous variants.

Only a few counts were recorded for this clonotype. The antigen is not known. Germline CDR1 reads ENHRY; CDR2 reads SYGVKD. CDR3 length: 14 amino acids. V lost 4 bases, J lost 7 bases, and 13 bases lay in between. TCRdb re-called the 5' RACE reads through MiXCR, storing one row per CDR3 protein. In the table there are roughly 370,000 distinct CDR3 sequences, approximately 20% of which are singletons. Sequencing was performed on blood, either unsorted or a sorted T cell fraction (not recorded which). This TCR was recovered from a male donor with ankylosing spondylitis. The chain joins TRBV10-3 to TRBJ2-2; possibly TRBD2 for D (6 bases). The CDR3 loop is CAISGGLTGGELFF. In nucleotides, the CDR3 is TGTGCCATCAGTGGGGGACTGACTGGCGGGGAGCTGTTTTTT.